The present T cell receptor beta chain was sequenced within a study of blood T cell repertoires in COVID-19. Study background: Specimens from acute and convalescent COVID-19 originated in the United States, Italy and Spain. T cells, B-cell-depleted T cells, or PBMCs provided the cDNA or gDNA that served as material.

Per the original methods: It was from reference gene primer amplification that nucleated cell counts were estimated. Sequencing used immunoSEQ multiplex PCR; TCRdb keeps in-frame clones, though not all of them. V, J and clone size were drawn from that table, and D and trimming were deduced from the DNA. The profile covers about 240,000 clones, with around four fifths appearing a single time and approximately 4% taken by the ten largest. This CDR3 is built from 15 residues. V dropped 5 bases and J dropped 7; count of bases not matched to a gene: 5. In germline, CDR1 is MNHEY, CDR2 SVGAGI. Recruits, aged about 18 to 100 years, lived in 24 US areas.

The sample comprised PBMCs or T cells enriched from blood (not recorded which). The rearrangement links TRBV6-5 to TRBJ2-1, with 13 bases identical to TRBD2. The receptor was isolated from a woman aged 40-49 years who had been exposed to COVID-19. The CDR3 sequence is CASSMGTSGVNEQFF. CDR3 nucleotides: TGTGCCAGCAGTATGGGGACTAGCGGGGTTAATGAGCAGTTCTTC.